The 30 T cell receptor beta chains below all came from one sample that was sequenced in a study of read filtering for tumor transcriptome and immune sequencing (dated by TCRdb to about 2020). The sequencer was an Illumina HiSeq 4000. Starting from around 400 ng RNA, TCR libraries were constructed with the Immunoverse kit using molecular barcoded adaptors that cover the alpha/delta and beta/gamma chains. TCRdb itself trimmed the public reads at Q25 with fastp, ran MiXCR and retained productive beta chains. Every entry covers one CDR3 protein and lists the most common genes and DNA from its rows. Within this sample are about 86,000 distinct CDR3 sequences, with roughly an eighth of them counted one time only. The ten largest clones capture 14% to 15% of the sample. Sequences were obtained from a population of CD138-negative cells sorted from bone marrow. The cell subset or site label of this sample denotes: bone marrow mononuclear cells depleted of CD138+ plasma/myeloma cells by negative magnetic selection. Receptors were obtained from a donor at least 40 years old with multiple myeloma.

This clonotype occurred many times. The genes are TRBV11-2 and TRBJ2-5; possibly TRBD1 for D (6 bases). Trimming stripped 4 bases from V and 1 base from J, with 7 bases between. The CDR3 is 13 residues long. The germline V gene encodes CDR1 SGHAT and CDR2 FQNNGV. CDR3 DNA sequence: TGTGCCAGCAGCTCGACAGGCCAAGAGACCCAGTACTTC. Amino acids: CASSSTGQETQYF.

The chain's CDR3 is CASSQRPLRTGVYNEQFF. The DNA for the CDR3 is TGTGCCAGCAGCCAAAGACCCCTGAGGACAGGGGTTTACAATGAGCAGTTCTTC. J is TRBJ2-1 and V is TRBV14, with 9 nucleotides matching TRBD1. Germline CDR1 is SGHDN and CDR2 is FVKESK. The CDR3 has 18 residues. With V trimmed by 2 bases and J by 4 bases, 12 bases remained unmatched.

This clonotype was seen many times. V and J are TRBV14 and TRBJ2-1, with unresolved D. V shed 1 base and J shed 7 bases, with 5 bases lying between them. The CDR3 has 12 residues. Germline lookup yields CDR1 SGHDN and CDR2 FVKESK. The CDR3 protein is CASSQVGNEQFF. The CDR3 nucleotides read TGTGCCAGCAGCCAAGTCGGGAATGAGCAGTTCTTC.

There are many counts of this clonotype. The gene calls are TRBV7-2 and TRBJ2-1; either TRBD1 or TRBD2 may supply D (5 bases each). CDR1 SGHTA and CDR2 FQGNSA come from the germline V gene. The CDR3 runs to 13 residues. V lost 5 bases and J lost 10, with 15 bases in between. The CDR3 sequence: CASSKPGTLEQFF. CDR3 DNA: TGTGCCAGCAGCAAACCCGGGACCCTCGAGCAGTTCTTC.

The sample holds many counts of this clonotype. The rearrangement joins TRBV28 to TRBJ2-7; 14 nucleotides line up with TRBD2. Trimming removed 6 bases from V and 4 bases from J; junction bases left unmatched: 8. Germline V gene sequence: CDR1 MDHEN, CDR2 SYDVKM. The CDR3 consists of 16 residues. CDR3 DNA sequence: TGTGCCAGCAGCCTCTTCGGGACTAGCGGGAGTTACGAGCAGTACTTC. Its translation is CASSLFGTSGSYEQYF. The variable domain in full, with the rest retrieved from reference TRBV28 and TRBJ2-7, is DVKVTQSSRYLVKRTGEKVFLECVQDMDHENMFWYRQDPGLGLRLIYFSYDVKMKEKGDIPEGYSVSREKKERFSLILESASTNQTSMYLCASSLFGTSGSYEQYFGPGTRLTVT.

This clonotype was seen ten or more times. The chain employs TRBV5-4 and TRBJ2-1, with TRBD2 matching 8 bases. The germline gives CDR1 SGHNT, CDR2 YYREEE (reference sequence). The CDR3 spans 15 residues. Trimming took 4 bases from V and 7 from J; bases not matched to a gene: 10. The CDR3 spells CASSPKAGVRNEQFF. In DNA, the CDR3 is TGTGCCAGCAGCCCCAAAGCGGGAGTACGAAATGAGCAGTTCTTC. The full variable domain, its missing parts supplied by reference TRBV5-4 and TRBJ2-1, is ETGVTQSPTHLIKTRGQQVTLRCSSQSGHNTVSWYQQALGQGPQFIFQYYREEENGRGNFPPRFSGLQFPNYSSELNVNALELDDSALYLCASSPKAGVRNEQFFGPGTRLTVL.

This clonotype was counted only a few times. A much more abundant neighbour one base away suggests this may be a read error. Because the CDR3 is missing its conserved closing phenylalanine or tryptophan, this is likely a read error. The V gene is TRBV7-2, the J gene TRBJ2-1, with D perhaps TRBD2 (6 bases). The CDR3 has 15 amino acids. V lost 0 bases, J lost 5 bases, and 11 bases lay in between. CDR1 is SGHTA, CDR2 FQGNSA, per germline. Here the CDR3 reads CASSLATGAHNEQFL. The DNA for the CDR3 is TGTGCCAGCAGCTTAGCAACGGGAGCCCACAATGAGCAGTTCCTC.

This clonotype showed up many times. The CDR3 DNA sequence: TGCAGTGCTAGAGACTTAGCGGGAGTTTCGACAGATACGCAGTATTTT. Amino acids: CSARDLAGVSTDTQYF. The chain joins TRBV20-1 to TRBJ2-3; 9 nucleotides align to TRBD2. Germline loops: CDR1 DFQATT, CDR2 SNEGSKA (reference sequence). The CDR3 covers 16 residues. V was pared by 0 bases and J by 3 bases, with 7 bases of the junction left unmatched.

The CDR3 spells CASSFLKLAGGYEFF. Here the CDR3 DNA reads TGTGCCAGCAGCTTCTTGAAGCTAGCGGGAGGCTACGAGTTCTTC. The chain employs TRBV7-9 and TRBJ2-1; TRBD2 aligns across 11 bases. The CDR3 spans 15 residues. V shed 3 bases and J 14 bases; nucleotides not matched to a gene: 12. Per the germline V gene, CDR1 is SEHNR and CDR2 is FQNEAQ (reference sequence).

This clonotype was detected many times. CDR3 coding DNA: TGTGCCAGCAGTTACTCCCCTGCTAATAGCAATGAGCAGTTCTTC. The encoded protein is CASSYSPANSNEQFF. This chain uses TRBV6-5 with TRBJ2-1; no clear D. Trimming took off 0 bases at V and 6 bases at J, with 12 bases between the two ends. CDR3 size: 15 residues. Looked up from germline, CDR1 is MNHEY and CDR2 is SVGAGI.

This clonotype occurred many times. The V call is TRBV6-1, the J call TRBJ2-1; TRBD2 matches at 8 bases. V trimming: 7 bases; J trimming: 4 bases; junction bases outside the gene matches: 12. This CDR3 region has 16 residues. In germline, CDR1 is MNHNS, CDR2 SASEGT. In DNA, the CDR3 is TGTGCCAGCACCCTTGATAGCGGGGCGATTTACAATGAGCAGTTCTTC. It encodes CASTLDSGAIYNEQFF.

This clonotype was seen repeatedly, ten times or more. The chain employs TRBV27 and TRBJ2-5; the D gene is possibly TRBD1 (6 bases). The CDR3 sequence is 15 residues long. From germline, CDR1 is MNHEY and CDR2 SMNVEV (reference sequence). Trimming pared 6 bases from V and 1 base from J, leaving 15 bases between. The CDR3: CASSPVTGFQETQYF. The CDR3 bases are TGTGCCAGCAGCCCTGTAACAGGGTTCCAAGAGACCCAGTACTTC.

In its sample, this clonotype was seen a few times. The rearrangement uses TRBV7-2 and TRBJ1-3; D is unresolved. The CDR3 length is 16 residues. Germline V gene sequence: CDR1 SGHTA, CDR2 FQGNSA. Trimming pared 5 bases from V and 10 bases from J, leaving 24 bases between. The CDR3 nucleotides are TGTGCCAGCAGCGAGAGAATCGGCGGTATGGAAAGAACCATATATTTT. It is translated as CASSERIGGMERTIYF.

This sequence joins TRBV7-9 and TRBJ1-1, with 8 bases identical to TRBD1. Germline CDR1 reads SEHNR; CDR2 reads FQNEAQ (reference sequence). This CDR3 comprises 17 residues. J was trimmed by 4 bases and V by 6 bases; bases with no gene match: 16. This CDR3 is CASSPPGQGNRGTEAFF. CDR3 nucleotides: TGTGCCAGCAGTCCCCCCGGACAGGGCAATCGGGGCACTGAAGCTTTCTTT.

This clonotype was seen once. Its ends do not fully match the called genes, so a read error is possible. The rearrangement joins TRBV5-1 to TRBJ2-1, with D hard to call. The CDR3 loop spans 12 amino acids. Germline V gene data show CDR1 as SGHRS and CDR2 as YFSETQ. The CDR3 nucleotides read TGCGCCGGCAGCGACCCCTACAGTGAGCAGTTCTTC. Residues: CAGSDPYSEQFF. Using reference TRBV5-1 and TRBJ2-1 for the parts outside the CDR3, the full variable domain is KAGVTQTPRYLIKTRGQQVTLSCSPISGHRSVSWYQQTPGQGLQFLFEYFSETQRNKGNFPGRFSGRQFSNSRSEMNVSTLELGDSALYLCAGSDPYSEQFFGPGTRLTVL.

This clonotype was recorded at least ten times. V and J are TRBV9 and TRBJ1-1, with TRBD1 as a possible D gene (5 bases). Germline V lookup: CDR1 SGDLS, CDR2 YYNGEE. The V gene lost 0 bases and the J gene lost 0 bases, with 12 bases spanning the gap. CDR3 length equals 16 residues. CDR3 sequence reads: CASSVGTGFMNTEAFF. The CDR3 DNA is TGTGCCAGCAGCGTAGGTACAGGTTTCATGAACACTGAAGCTTTCTTT.

This clonotype was picked up many times. The genes are TRBV19 and TRBJ1-2; a possible D gene is TRBD1 (6 bases). Trimming removed 5 bases at V and 4 bases at J, with 17 bases between. The V gene's germline CDR1 is LNHDA and CDR2 SQIVND (reference sequence). The CDR3 loop spans 15 amino acids. The CDR3 is CASSDTGRLSYGYTF. The CDR3 coding sequence is TGTGCCAGTAGTGATACAGGGCGTCTCTCCTATGGCTACACCTTC.

This clonotype came up a few times. The CDR3 bases are TGTGCCAGCAGCTACGACGTCTACGAGCAGTACTTC. It specifies CASSYDVYEQYF. The V call is TRBV7-9, the J call TRBJ2-7; no definite D call. V lost 4 bases, J lost 3 bases, and 7 bases lay in between. The germline V gene encodes CDR1 SEHNR and CDR2 FQNEAQ (reference sequence). The CDR3 sequence is 12 residues long.

This clonotype was observed many times. The genes are TRBV5-1 and TRBJ1-1, with 8 bases fitting TRBD1. The V gene's germline CDR1 is SGHRS and CDR2 YFSETQ. CDR3 length equals 16 residues. The trim removed 5 bases at V and 0 bases at J, leaving 9 bases unmatched. The CDR3 spells CASRKGQGSMNTEAFF. CDR3 DNA sequence: TGCGCCAGCAGGAAAGGACAGGGATCCATGAACACTGAAGCTTTCTTT.

This clonotype came up many times. The chain joins TRBV6-1 to TRBJ2-3, with 11 bases aligning to TRBD2. The V gene's germline CDR1 is MNHNS and CDR2 SASEGT. This CDR3 is built from 14 residues. V trimming: 5 bases; J trimming: 3 bases; junction bases outside the gene matches: 1. In DNA form, the CDR3 reads TGTGCCAGCAGTTCTAGCGGGAGGACAGATACGCAGTATTTT. Translation gives CASSSSGRTDTQYF.

As for this clonotype: A read error may be the cause here, since a much bigger clone is one base away. The CDR3 DNA reads as TGTGCCAGCATTTTTGGCGGGATAAATGAGCAGTTCTTC. Protein sequence: CASIFGGINEQFF. The J gene is TRBJ2-1, the V gene TRBV6-2 or TRBV6-3; D is perhaps TRBD2 (6 bases). CDR1 MNHEY and CDR2 SVGEGT come from the germline V gene. This CDR3 spans 13 amino acids. Trimming left V 7 bases short and J 7 bases short, with 14 bases between.

This clonotype was observed at least ten times. V usage is TRBV7-8 and J usage is TRBJ2-5; D could derive from TRBD1 or TRBD2 (5 bases each). The CDR3 consists of 15 residues. The V and J ends lost 1 base and 5 bases respectively, with 14 bases between them. CDR1 and CDR2 from the germline V gene are SGHVS and FQNEAQ. CDR3 loop: CASSLGVGQRETQYF. For the CDR3, the DNA is TGTGCCAGCAGCTTAGGCGTGGGGCAGCGGGAGACCCAGTACTTC.

The table lists this clonotype with many counts. The chain uses TRBV7-8 and TRBJ1-4; weak D call: TRBD1 (5 bases). Germline CDR1 SGHVS, CDR2 FQNEAQ. The CDR3 extends over 15 amino acids. V dropped 1 base and J dropped 8 bases, with 14 bases sitting between them. CDR3: CASSLGGRFWEKLFF. CDR3 DNA sequence: TGTGCCAGCAGCTTAGGGGGGAGGTTTTGGGAAAAACTGTTTTTT. Combining the CDR3 with reference TRBV7-8 and TRBJ1-4 gives the whole variable domain GAGVSQSPRYKVAKRGQDVALRCDPISGHVSLFWYQQALGQGPEFLTYFQNEAQLDKSGLPSDRFFAERPEGSVSTLKIQRTQQEDSAVYLCASSLGGRFWEKLFFGSGTQLSVL.

A word on this clonotype: A read error is the likely source, as a far larger clone sits one nucleotide away. This chain joins TRBV5-6 and TRBJ1-1; no reliable D call. The CDR3 is made up of 13 amino acids. Germline loops: CDR1 SGHDT, CDR2 YYEEEE. Here the CDR3 DNA reads TGCGCCTGCAGCCCCGGGTTAAACACTGAAGCTTTCTTT. Protein: CACSPGLNTEAFF.

Of note for this clonotype: The junction does not match germline at one end; this may be a read error. The chain has TRBV24-1 and TRBJ2-1; 7 positions match TRBD1. This CDR3 is built from 15 residues. CDR1 is KGHDR and CDR2 is SFDVKD in the germline V gene. The CDR3 loop is CATSDFRGGGNEQIF. CDR3 in DNA: TGTGCCACCAGTGATTTTCGAGGGGGCGGTAATGAGCAGATCTTC.

This clonotype was recorded many times. CDR3 in amino acids: CASRDAGELFF. CDR3 nucleotides: TGTGCCAGCAGGGACGCCGGGGAGCTGTTTTTT. This sequence joins TRBV28 and TRBJ2-2; no reliable D call. CDR3 length: 11 amino acids. The V end lost 6 bases, the J end lost 6 bases, and 5 bases lay between the germline ends. Germline loops: CDR1 MDHEN, CDR2 SYDVKM.

This clonotype was found many times. The chain couples TRBV2 to TRBJ2-3; D is unclear. This CDR3 spans 11 amino acids. Between the trimmed V and J ends, which lost 6 bases and 3 bases, there was a span of 4 bases. From germline, CDR1 is SNHLY and CDR2 FYNNEI. Here the CDR3 reads CASSLTDTQYF. The CDR3 DNA reads TGTGCCAGCAGCTTGACAGATACGCAGTATTTT.

This chain joins TRBV12-3 or TRBV12-4 and TRBJ2-3; 13 bases align to TRBD2. The V gene end was trimmed by 5 bases and the J gene end by 2 bases; junction bases not matched to a gene: 7. The CDR3 is 17 residues long. CDR3 bases: TGTGCCAGCAGTCTCCGGACTAGCGGGAGTAACACAGATACGCAGTATTTT. It translates to CASSLRTSGSNTDTQYF.

There are many counts of this clonotype. The rearrangement joins TRBV11-3 to TRBJ2-1, with 7 bases aligning to TRBD2. The CDR3 is 17 amino acids. Losses at the gene ends were 5 bases for V and 5 bases for J; bases not matched to a gene: 15. CDR1 and CDR2 from the germline V gene are SGHNT and YENEEA. This CDR3 is CASSQIQRGPSHNEQFF. The CDR3 bases are TGTGCCAGCAGCCAGATACAGCGGGGCCCATCGCACAATGAGCAGTTCTTC.

There are many counts of this clonotype. V usage is TRBV6-6 and J usage is TRBJ2-5; D may be TRBD1 (6 bases). The CDR3 contains 13 residues. V was cut by 6 bases and J by 3 bases, with 11 bases left in between. CDR1 and CDR2 (germline): MNHNY, SVGAGI (reference sequence). This chain's CDR3 is CASRVGGEETQYF. The CDR3 nucleotides are TGTGCCAGCAGAGTTGGGGGCGAAGAGACCCAGTACTTC.